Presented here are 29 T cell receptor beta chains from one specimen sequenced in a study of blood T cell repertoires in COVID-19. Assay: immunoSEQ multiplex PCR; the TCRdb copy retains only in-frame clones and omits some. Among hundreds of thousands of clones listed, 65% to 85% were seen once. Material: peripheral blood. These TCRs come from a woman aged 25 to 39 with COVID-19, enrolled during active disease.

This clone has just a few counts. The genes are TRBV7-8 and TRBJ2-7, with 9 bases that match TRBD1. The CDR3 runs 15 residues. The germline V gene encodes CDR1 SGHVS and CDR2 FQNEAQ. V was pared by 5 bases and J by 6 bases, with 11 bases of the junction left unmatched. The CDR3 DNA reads TGTGCCAGCAGCCCCTCCGGGGACAGGGTCGGCGAGCAGTACTTC. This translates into CASSPSGDRVGEQYF.

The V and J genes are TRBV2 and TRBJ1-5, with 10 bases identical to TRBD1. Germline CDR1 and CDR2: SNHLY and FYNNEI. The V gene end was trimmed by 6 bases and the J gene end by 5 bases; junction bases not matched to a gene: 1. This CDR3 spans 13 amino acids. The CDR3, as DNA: TGTGCCAGCAGGGGGACAGGGGATCAGCCCCAGCATTTT. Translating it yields CASRGTGDQPQHF.

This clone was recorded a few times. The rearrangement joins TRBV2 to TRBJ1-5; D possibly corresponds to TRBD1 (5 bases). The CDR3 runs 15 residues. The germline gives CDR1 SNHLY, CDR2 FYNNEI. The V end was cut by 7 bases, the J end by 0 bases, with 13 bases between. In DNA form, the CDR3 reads TGTGCCAGCACCCAGGGTCCCTATAGCAATCAGCCCCAGCATTTT. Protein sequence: CASTQGPYSNQPQHF.

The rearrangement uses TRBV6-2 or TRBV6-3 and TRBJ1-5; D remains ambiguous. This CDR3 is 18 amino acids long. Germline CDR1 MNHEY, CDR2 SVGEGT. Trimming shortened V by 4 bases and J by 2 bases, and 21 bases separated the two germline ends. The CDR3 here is CASSFPDFTKSGNQPQHF. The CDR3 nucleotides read TGTGCCAGCAGTTTTCCCGACTTTACAAAGTCGGGCAATCAGCCCCAGCATTTT.

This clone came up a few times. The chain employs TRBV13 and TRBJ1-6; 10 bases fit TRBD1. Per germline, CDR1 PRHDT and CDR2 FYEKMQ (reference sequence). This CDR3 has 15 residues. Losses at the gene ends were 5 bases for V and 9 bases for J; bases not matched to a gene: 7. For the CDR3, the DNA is TGTGCCAGCAGCCTCGACAGGGGGCGAGCTTCACCCCTCCACTTT. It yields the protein CASSLDRGRASPLHF.

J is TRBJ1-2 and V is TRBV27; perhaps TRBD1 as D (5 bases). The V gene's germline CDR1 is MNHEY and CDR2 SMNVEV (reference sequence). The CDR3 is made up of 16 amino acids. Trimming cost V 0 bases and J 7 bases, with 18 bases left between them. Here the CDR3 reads CASSLSLTDPGGGYTF. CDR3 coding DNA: TGTGCCAGCAGTTTATCGTTGACGGACCCGGGGGGTGGCTACACCTTC.

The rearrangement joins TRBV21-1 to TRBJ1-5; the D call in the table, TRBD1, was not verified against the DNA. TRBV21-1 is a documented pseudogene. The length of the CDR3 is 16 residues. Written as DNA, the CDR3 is TGTGCCAGCAGCAAAGAAGGACAGGGGAGTGATCAGCCCCAGCATTTT. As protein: CASSKEGQGSDQPQHF.

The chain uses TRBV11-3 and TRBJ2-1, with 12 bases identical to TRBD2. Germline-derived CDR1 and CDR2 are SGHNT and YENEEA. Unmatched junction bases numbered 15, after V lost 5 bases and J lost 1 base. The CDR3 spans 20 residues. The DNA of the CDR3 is TGTGCCAGCAGCCAGGGAGGGAGGGTACTAGCGGGAGGTTCCTACAATGAGCAGTTCTTC. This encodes CASSQGGRVLAGGSYNEQFF.

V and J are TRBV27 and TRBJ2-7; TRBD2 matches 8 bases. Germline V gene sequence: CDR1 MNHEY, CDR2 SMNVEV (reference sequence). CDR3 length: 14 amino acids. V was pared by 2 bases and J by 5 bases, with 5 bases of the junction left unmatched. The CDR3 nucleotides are TGTGCCAGCAGTTTAGGCCTAGCGGGCGACGAGCAGTACTTC. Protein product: CASSLGLAGDEQYF.

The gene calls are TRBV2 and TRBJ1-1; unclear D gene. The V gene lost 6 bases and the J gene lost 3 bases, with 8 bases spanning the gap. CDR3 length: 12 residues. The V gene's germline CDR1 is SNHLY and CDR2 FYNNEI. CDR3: CASSVRDTEAFF. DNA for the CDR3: TGTGCCAGCAGCGTTAGAGACACTGAAGCTTTCTTT.

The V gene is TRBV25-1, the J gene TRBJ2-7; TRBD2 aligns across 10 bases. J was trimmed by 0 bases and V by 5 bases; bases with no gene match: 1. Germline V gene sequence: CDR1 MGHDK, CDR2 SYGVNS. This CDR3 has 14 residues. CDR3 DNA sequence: TGTGCCAGCAGTTCTAGCGGGAGCTCCTACGAGCAGTACTTC. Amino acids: CASSSSGSSYEQYF.

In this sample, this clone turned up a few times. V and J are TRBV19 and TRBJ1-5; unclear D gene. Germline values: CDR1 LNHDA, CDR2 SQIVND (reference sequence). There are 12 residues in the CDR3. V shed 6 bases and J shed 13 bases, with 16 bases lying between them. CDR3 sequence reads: CASRTVFGFQHF. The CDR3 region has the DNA TGTGCCAGTAGGACTGTTTTCGGGTTTCAGCATTTT.

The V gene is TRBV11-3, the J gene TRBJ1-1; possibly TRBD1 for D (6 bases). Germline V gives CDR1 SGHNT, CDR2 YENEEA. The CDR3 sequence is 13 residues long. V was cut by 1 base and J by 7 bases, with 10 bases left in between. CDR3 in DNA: TGTGCCAGCAGCTTAGCAGGGGACGGTGAAGCTTTCTTT. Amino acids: CASSLAGDGEAFF.

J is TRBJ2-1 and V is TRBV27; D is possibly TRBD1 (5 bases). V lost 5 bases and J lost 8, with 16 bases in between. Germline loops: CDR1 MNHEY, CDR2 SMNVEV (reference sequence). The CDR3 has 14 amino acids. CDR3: CASSPSTLGDEQFF. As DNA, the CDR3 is TGTGCCAGCAGTCCCTCGACCCTAGGGGATGAGCAGTTCTTC.

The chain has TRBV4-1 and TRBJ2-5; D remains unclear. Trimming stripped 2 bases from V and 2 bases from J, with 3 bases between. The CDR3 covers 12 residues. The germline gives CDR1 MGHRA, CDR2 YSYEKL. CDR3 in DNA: TGCGCCAGCAGCCAACCTCAAGAGACCCAGTACTTC. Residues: CASSQPQETQYF.

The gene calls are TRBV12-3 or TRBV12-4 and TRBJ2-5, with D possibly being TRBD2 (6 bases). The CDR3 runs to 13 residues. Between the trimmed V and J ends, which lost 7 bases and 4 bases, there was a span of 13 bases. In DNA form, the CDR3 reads TGTGCCAGCATCTCGGAGGGTTCAGAGACCCAGTACTTC. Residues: CASISEGSETQYF.

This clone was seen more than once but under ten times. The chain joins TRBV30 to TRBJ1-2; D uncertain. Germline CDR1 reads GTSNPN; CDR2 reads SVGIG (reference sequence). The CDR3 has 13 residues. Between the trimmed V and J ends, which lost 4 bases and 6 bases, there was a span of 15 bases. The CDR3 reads CAWNQRRVDGYTF. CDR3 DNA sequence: TGTGCCTGGAACCAAAGGAGGGTTGATGGCTACACCTTC.

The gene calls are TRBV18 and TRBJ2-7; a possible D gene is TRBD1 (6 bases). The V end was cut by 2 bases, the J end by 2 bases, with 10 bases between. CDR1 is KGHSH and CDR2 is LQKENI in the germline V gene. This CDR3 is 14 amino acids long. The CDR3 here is CASSPTDRPYEQYF. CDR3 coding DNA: TGTGCCAGCTCACCAACGGACAGACCCTACGAGCAGTACTTC. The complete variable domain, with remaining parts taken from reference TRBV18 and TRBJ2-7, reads NAGVMQNPRHLVRRRGQEARLRCSPMKGHSHVYWYRQLPEEGLKFMVYLQKENIIDESGMPKERFSAEFPKEGPSILRIQQVVRGDSAAYFCASSPTDRPYEQYFGPGTRLTVT.

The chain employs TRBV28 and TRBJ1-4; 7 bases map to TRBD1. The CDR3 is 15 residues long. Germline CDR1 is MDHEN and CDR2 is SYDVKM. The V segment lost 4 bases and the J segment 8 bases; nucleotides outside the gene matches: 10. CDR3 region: CASSSPRGQWEKLFF. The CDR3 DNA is TGTGCCAGCAGTTCGCCAAGGGGGCAGTGGGAAAAACTGTTTTTT.

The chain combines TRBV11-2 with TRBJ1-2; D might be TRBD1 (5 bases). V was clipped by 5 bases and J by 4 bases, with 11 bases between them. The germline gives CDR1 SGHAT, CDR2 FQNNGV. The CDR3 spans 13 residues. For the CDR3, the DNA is TGTGCCAGCAGCCTTGGGGGGGTCTATGGCTACACCTTC. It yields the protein CASSLGGVYGYTF.

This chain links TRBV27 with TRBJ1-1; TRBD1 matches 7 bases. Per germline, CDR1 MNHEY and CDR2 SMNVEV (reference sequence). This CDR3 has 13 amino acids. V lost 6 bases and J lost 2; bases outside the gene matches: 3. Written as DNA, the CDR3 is TGTGCCAGCAGACGGGACAGCAACACTGAAGCTTTCTTT. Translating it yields CASRRDSNTEAFF.

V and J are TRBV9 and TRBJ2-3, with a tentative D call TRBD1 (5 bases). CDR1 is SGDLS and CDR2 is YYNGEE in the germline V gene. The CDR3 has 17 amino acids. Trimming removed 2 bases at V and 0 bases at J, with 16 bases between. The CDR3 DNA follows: TGTGCCAGCAGCGTCAGACAGCTTCCCACTAGCACAGATACGCAGTATTTT. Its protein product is CASSVRQLPTSTDTQYF.

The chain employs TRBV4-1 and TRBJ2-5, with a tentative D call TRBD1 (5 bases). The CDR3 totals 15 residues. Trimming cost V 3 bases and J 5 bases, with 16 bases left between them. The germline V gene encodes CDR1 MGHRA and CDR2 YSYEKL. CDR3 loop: CASSHPPRVGETQYF. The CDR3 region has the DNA TGCGCCAGCAGCCATCCACCCAGGGTAGGGGAGACCCAGTACTTC.

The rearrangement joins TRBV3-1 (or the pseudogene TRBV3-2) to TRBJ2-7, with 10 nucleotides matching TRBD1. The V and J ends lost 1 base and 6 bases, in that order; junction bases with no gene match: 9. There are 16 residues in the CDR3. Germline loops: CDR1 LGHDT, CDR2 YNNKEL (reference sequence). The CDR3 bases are TGTGCCAGCAGCCAAGGGGGACAGGGGACGGGGGCCGAGCAGTACTTC. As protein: CASSQGGQGTGAEQYF.

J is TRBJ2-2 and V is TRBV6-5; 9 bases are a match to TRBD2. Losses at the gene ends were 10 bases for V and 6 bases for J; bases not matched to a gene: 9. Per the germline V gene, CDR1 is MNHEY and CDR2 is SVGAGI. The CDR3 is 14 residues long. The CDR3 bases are TGTGCCACAAGGGGACTAGCATATTCCGGGGAGCTGTTTTTT. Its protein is CATRGLAYSGELFF.

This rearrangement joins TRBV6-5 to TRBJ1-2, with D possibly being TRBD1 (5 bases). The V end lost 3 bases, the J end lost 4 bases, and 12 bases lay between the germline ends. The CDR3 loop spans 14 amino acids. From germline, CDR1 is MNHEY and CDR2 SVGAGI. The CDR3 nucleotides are TGTGCCAGCAGTTATGCCGGGGGTGGCTATGGCTACACCTTC. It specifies CASSYAGGGYGYTF.

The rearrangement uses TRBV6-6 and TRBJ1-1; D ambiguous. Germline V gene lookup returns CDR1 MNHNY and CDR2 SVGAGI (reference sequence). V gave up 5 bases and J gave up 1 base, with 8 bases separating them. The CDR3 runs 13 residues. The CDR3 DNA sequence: TGTGCCAGCAGTGCGCGGGGGAACACTGAAGCTTTCTTT. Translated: CASSARGNTEAFF.

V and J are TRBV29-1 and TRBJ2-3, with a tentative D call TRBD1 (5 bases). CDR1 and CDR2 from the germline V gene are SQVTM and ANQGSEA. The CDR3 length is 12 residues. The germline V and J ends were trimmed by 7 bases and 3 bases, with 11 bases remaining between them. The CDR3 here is CSGWGVTDTQYF. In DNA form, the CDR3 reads TGCAGCGGGTGGGGCGTTACAGATACGCAGTATTTT.

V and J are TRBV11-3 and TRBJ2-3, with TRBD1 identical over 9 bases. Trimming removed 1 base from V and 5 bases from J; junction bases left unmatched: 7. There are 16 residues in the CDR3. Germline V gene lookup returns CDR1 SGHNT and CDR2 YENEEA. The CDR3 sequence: CASSLGLGTGRDTQYF. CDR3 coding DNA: TGTGCCAGCAGCTTAGGTCTTGGGACAGGGAGAGATACGCAGTATTTT.